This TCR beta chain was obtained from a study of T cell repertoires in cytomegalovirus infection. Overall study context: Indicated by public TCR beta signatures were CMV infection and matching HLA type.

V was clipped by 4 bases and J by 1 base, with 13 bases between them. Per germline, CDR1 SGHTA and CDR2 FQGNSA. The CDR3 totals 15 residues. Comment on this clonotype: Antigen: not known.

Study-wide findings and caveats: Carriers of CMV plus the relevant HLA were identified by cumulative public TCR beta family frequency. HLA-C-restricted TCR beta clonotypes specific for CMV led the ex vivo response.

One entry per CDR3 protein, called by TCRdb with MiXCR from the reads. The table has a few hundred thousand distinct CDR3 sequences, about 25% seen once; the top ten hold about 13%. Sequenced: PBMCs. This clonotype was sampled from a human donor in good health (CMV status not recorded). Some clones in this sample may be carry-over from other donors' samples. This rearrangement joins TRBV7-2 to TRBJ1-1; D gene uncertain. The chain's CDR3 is CASSSSRWGNTEAFF. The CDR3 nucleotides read TGTGCCAGCAGCTCATCCAGATGGGGGAACACTGAAGCTTTCTTT.